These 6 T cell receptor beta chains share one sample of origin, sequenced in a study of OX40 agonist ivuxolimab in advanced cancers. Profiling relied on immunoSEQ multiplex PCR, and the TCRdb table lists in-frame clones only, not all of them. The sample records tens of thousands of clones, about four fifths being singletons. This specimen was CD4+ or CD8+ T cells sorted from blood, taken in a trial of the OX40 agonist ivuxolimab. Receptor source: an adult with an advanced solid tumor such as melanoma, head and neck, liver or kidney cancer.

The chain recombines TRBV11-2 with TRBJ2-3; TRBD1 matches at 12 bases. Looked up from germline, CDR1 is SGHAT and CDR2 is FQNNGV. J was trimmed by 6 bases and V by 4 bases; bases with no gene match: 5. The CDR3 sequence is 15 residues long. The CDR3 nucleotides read TGTGCCAGCAGCTCGGGACAGGGGGCGTGGGATACGCAGTATTTT. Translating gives CASSSGQGAWDTQYF.

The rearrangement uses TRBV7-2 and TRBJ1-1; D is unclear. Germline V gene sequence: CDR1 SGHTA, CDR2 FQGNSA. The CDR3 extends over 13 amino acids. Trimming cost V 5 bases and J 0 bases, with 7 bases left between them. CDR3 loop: CASSPQLNTEAFF. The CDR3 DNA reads TGTGCCAGCAGCCCCCAGCTGAACACTGAAGCTTTCTTT.

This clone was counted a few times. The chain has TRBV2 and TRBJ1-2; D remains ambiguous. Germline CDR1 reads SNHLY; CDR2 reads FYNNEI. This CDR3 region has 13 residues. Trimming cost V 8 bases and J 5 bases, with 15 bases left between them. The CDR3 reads CASRSDGRYGYTF. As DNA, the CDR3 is TGTGCCAGCCGTTCAGACGGAAGATATGGCTACACCTTC.

DNA of the CDR3: TGCGCCAGCAGCTTGGGGGACATAGCCACAGATACGCAGTATTTT. Its translation: CASSLGDIATDTQYF. V usage is TRBV5-1 and J usage is TRBJ2-3, with TRBD1 as a possible D gene (6 bases). V dropped 0 bases and J dropped 2 bases, with 10 bases sitting between them. CDR1 and CDR2 from the germline V gene are SGHRS and YFSETQ. The CDR3 is 15 amino acids.

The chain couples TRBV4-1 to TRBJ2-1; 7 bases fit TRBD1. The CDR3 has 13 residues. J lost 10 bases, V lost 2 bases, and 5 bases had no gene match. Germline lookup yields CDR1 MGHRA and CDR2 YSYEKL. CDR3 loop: CASSQYDRAEQFF. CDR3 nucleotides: TGCGCCAGCAGCCAATACGACAGGGCGGAGCAGTTCTTC.

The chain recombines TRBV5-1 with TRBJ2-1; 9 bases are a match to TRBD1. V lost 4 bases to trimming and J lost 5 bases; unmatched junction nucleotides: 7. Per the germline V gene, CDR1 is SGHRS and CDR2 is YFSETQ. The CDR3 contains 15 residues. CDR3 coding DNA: TGCGCCAGCAGCCCCCGGACAGGGGACAACAATGAGCAGTTCTTC. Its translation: CASSPRTGDNNEQFF.